This T cell receptor (beta chain) emerged from a study of blood T cell repertoires in COVID-19. Recruited during active infection, patients (from Seattle) were subsequently followed longitudinally. Data came from immunoSEQ multiplex PCR; TCRdb stores just in-frame clones and leaves some out. The sample records some 400,000 clones, around 87% being singletons. Germline V gives CDR1 SGHTA, CDR2 FQGTGA. The CDR3 runs 17 residues. The V and J ends lost 1 base and 3 bases, in that order; junction bases with no gene match: 9. Sequenced material: peripheral blood. The rearrangement joins TRBV7-3 to TRBJ2-1; 7 bases fit TRBD2. The sequence was collected from a woman in her sixties or seventies with COVID-19, enrolled during active disease. The chain's CDR3 is CASSLNSWGGIYNEQFF. CDR3 nucleotides: TGTGCCAGCAGCTTAAATTCCTGGGGGGGTATCTACAATGAGCAGTTCTTC.